The 9 T cell receptor beta chains given below trace back to one sample, sequenced in a study of blood T cell repertoires in COVID-19. The protocol was immunoSEQ multiplex PCR, while the TCRdb copy is restricted to in-frame clones and leaves out a portion. The table lists 250,000 or so clones, over 75% of them singletons. The specimen was PBMCs or T cells enriched from blood (not recorded which). These receptors were collected from a woman between 50 and 59 years old who had recovered from COVID-19.

The V gene is TRBV2, the J gene TRBJ2-1; D is perhaps TRBD1 (6 bases). CDR1 and CDR2 from the germline V gene are SNHLY and FYNNEI. This CDR3 has 14 residues. The V gene lost 4 bases and the J gene lost 10 bases, with 17 bases spanning the gap. CDR3 nucleotides: TGTGCCAGCAGTGGGGCAGGGGCCTTGGAGGAGCAGTTCTTC. Amino acids: CASSGAGALEEQFF. Full variable domain (missing parts from reference TRBV2 and TRBJ2-1): EPEVTQTPSHQVTQMGQEVILRCVPISNHLYFYWYRQILGQKVEFLVSFYNNEISEKSEIFDDQFSVERPDGSNFTLKIRSTKLEDSAMYFCASSGAGALEEQFFGPGTRLTVL.

The rearrangement uses TRBV27 and TRBJ1-1; D is unclear. This CDR3 comprises 14 residues. The germline V gene has CDR1 MNHEY and CDR2 SMNVEV (reference sequence). Trimming cost V 4 bases and J 4 bases, with 13 bases left between them. CDR3: CASSSNPRGTEAFF. The CDR3 coding sequence is TGTGCCAGCAGTTCCAACCCCAGAGGCACTGAAGCTTTCTTT.

The chain links TRBV6-5 to TRBJ1-4; tentative D call: TRBD1 (5 bases). Germline values: CDR1 MNHEY, CDR2 SVGAGI. V lost 10 bases to trimming and J lost 1 base, with 13 bases between them. CDR3 length: 14 residues. This CDR3 is CATSFQGTNEKLFF. The CDR3 bases are TGTGCCACTTCTTTCCAGGGAACTAATGAAAAACTGTTTTTT.

This clone was counted only a few times. The genes are TRBV5-1 and TRBJ2-1, with 9 nucleotides matching TRBD1. There are 14 residues in the CDR3. Germline CDR1 SGHRS, CDR2 YFSETQ. J gave up 9 bases and V 4 bases, and 8 bases lay outside the gene matches. CDR3 nucleotides: TGCGCCAGCAGCGAGGGACAGGGAATCAGTGAGCAGTTCTTC. Amino acids: CASSEGQGISEQFF.

The chain combines TRBV28 with TRBJ1-5; 10 positions match TRBD1. The CDR3 has 16 amino acids. Germline CDR1 and CDR2: MDHEN and SYDVKM. V lost 5 bases, J lost 2 bases, and 6 bases stayed unmatched. For the CDR3, the DNA is TGTGCCAGCAGTCGACAGGGGGCTGGGGGCAATCAGCCCCAGCATTTT. This codes for CASSRQGAGGNQPQHF.

The V and J genes are TRBV28 and TRBJ1-2, with 8 bases fitting TRBD1. This CDR3 comprises 16 residues. Germline V gene lookup returns CDR1 MDHEN and CDR2 SYDVKM. The V gene end was trimmed by 3 bases and the J gene end by 4 bases; junction bases not matched to a gene: 10. The CDR3: CASSFPLTDRGYGYTF. DNA of the CDR3: TGTGCCAGCAGTTTCCCCCTTACCGACAGGGGCTATGGCTACACCTTC.

The CDR3 DNA sequence: TGTGCCACCAGCAGAGGGGGCACGCGTGGCTACACCTTC. Amino acids: CATSRGGTRGYTF. The genes are TRBV15 and TRBJ1-2; possibly TRBD1 for D (5 bases). Per germline, CDR1 LNHNV and CDR2 YYDKDF (reference sequence). Trimming cost V 1 base and J 7 bases, with 10 bases left between them. CDR3 size: 13 residues.

The genes are TRBV4-2 and TRBJ1-4; the D gene is possibly TRBD1 (6 bases). With 1 base removed from V and 4 bases from J, the gap between germline ends came to 13 bases. The germline CDR1 and CDR2 sequences are LGHNA and YNFKEQ. The length of the CDR3 is 16 residues. CDR3 loop: CASSQGIRDNNEKLFF. CDR3 coding DNA: TGTGCCAGCAGCCAAGGCATCCGGGACAATAATGAAAAACTGTTTTTT.

This chain connects TRBV6-5 to TRBJ2-5, with 7 bases aligning to TRBD1. J gave up 2 bases and V 6 bases, and 6 bases lay outside the gene matches. Per germline, CDR1 MNHEY and CDR2 SVGAGI. The CDR3 contains 14 residues. The CDR3 sequence: CASSPTGWQETQYF. CDR3 DNA sequence: TGTGCCAGCAGCCCGACAGGGTGGCAAGAGACCCAGTACTTC.